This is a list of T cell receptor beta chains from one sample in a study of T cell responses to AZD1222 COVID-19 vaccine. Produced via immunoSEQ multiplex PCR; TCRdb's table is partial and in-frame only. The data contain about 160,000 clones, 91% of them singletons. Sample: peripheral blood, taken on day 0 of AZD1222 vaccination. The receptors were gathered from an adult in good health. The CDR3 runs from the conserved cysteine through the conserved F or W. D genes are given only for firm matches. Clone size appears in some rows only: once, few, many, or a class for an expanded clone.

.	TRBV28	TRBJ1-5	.	CASSAPGSYSNQPQHF	TGTGCCAGCAGTGCCCCAGGGAGTTATAGCAATCAGCCCCAGCATTTT
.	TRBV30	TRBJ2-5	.	CAWSRQQETQYF	TGTGCCTGGAGCCGGCAGCAAGAGACCCAGTACTTC
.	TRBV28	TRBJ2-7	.	CASRTSATQYF	TGTGCCAGCAGGACCTCGGCGACGCAGTACTTC
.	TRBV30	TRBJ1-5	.	CAWSVVQGNSNQPQHF	TGTGCCTGGAGTGTAGTTCAGGGCAATAGCAATCAGCCCCAGCATTTT
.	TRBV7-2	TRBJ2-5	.	CASSPGLKETQYF	TGTGCCAGCAGCCCGGGACTTAAAGAGACCCAGTACTTC
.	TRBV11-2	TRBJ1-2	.	CASSLVPKSEGYTF	TGTGCCAGCAGCTTAGTTCCCAAGTCCGAAGGCTACACCTTC
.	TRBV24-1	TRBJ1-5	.	CATSPGPYSNQPQHF	TGTGCCACCAGTCCCGGACCATATAGCAATCAGCCCCAGCATTTT
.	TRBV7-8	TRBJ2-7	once	CASSQQGRLASSYEQYF	TGTGCCAGCAGCCAACAGGGTAGGCTAGCGAGTTCCTACGAGCAGTACTTC
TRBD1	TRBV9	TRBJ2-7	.	CASSTGTATYEQYF	TGTGCCAGCAGTACCGGGACAGCCACCTACGAGCAGTACTTC
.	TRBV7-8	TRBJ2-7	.	CASSLIKRTSYEQYF	TGTGCCAGCAGCTTAATTAAGCGAACCTCCTACGAGCAGTACTTC
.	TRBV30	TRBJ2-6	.	CAWTPGQGANVLTF	TGTGCCTGGACCCCAGGACAGGGGGCCAACGTCCTGACTTTC
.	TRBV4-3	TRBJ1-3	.	CASSPEPGHSSGNTIYF	TGCGCCAGCAGCCCCGAACCAGGACACTCCTCTGGAAACACCATATATTTT
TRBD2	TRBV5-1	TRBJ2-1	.	CASSSGLAGANEQFF	TGCGCCAGCAGCTCGGGGCTAGCGGGAGCGAATGAGCAGTTCTTC
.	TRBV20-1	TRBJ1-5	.	CSASHQYSNQPQHF	TGCAGTGCTAGTCACCAGTATAGCAATCAGCCCCAGCATTTT
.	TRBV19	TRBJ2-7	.	CASSLRRAGPTYEQYF	TGTGCCAGTAGTCTCCGCCGGGCGGGACCAACCTACGAGCAGTACTTC
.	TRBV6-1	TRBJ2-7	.	CASSELGQTYEQYF	TGTGCCAGCAGTGAACTGGGACAAACCTACGAGCAGTACTTC
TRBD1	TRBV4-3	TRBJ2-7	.	CASSQVAGGPYEQYF	TGCGCCAGCAGCCAAGTGGCAGGGGGTCCCTACGAGCAGTACTTC
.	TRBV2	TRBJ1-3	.	CATKGGISGNTIYF	TGTGCCACCAAAGGGGGGATCTCTGGAAACACCATATATTTT
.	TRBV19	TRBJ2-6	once	CASSLGQTIAGANVLTF	TGTGCCAGTAGTCTAGGACAGACTATAGCTGGGGCCAACGTCCTGACTTTC
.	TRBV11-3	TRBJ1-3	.	CASSEGQHSRGNTIYF	TGTGCCAGCAGCGAAGGACAGCACTCGAGAGGAAACACCATATATTTT
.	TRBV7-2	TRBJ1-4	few	CASSDSGGREKLFF	TGTGCCAGCAGTGACTCAGGTGGACGGGAAAAACTGTTTTTT
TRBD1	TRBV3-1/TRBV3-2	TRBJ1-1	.	CASSQDRDSRAEEAFF	TGTGCCAGCAGCCAAGATAGGGACAGCCGCGCGGAGGAAGCTTTCTTT
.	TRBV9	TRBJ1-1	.	CASSVGLRGEIGGEAFF	TGTGCCAGCAGCGTAGGATTGAGGGGAGAGATAGGGGGTGAAGCTTTCTTT
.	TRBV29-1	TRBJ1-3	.	CSVTRSSGNTIYF	TGCAGCGTAACACGGAGCTCTGGAAACACCATATATTTT
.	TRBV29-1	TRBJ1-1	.	CSVEGAVNTEAFF	TGCAGCGTTGAAGGCGCAGTTAACACTGAAGCTTTCTTT
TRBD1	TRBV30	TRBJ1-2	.	CAWSGDRGPYGYTF	TGTGCCTGGAGTGGAGACAGGGGACCCTATGGCTACACCTTC
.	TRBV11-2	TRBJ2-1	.	CASSPGLSSYNEQFF	TGTGCCAGCAGCCCGGGACTGAGCTCCTACAATGAGCAGTTCTTC
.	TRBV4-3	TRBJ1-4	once	CASSQETGFYEKLFF	TGCGCCAGCAGCCAAGAAACAGGGTTCTACGAAAAACTGTTTTTT
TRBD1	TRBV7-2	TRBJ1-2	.	CASSYGTGSDANYGYTF	TGTGCCAGCAGCTACGGGACAGGGAGTGACGCTAACTATGGCTACACCTTC
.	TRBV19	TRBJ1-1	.	CASRRGALGQAFF	TGTGCCAGTAGGAGGGGGGCTTTAGGTCAAGCTTTCTTT
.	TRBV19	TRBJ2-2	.	CASRLEAPNTGELFF	TGTGCCAGTAGGTTGGAAGCGCCCAACACCGGGGAGCTGTTTTTT
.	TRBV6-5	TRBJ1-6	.	CASSINNSPLHF	TGTGCCAGCAGCATTAACAATTCACCCCTCCACTTT
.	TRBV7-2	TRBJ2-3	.	CASSLWGRLGRSTDTQYF	TGTGCCAGCAGCTTATGGGGTCGTTTAGGCCGGAGCACAGATACGCAGTATTTT
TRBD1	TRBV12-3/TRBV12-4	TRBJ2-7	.	CASSSQGNEQYF	TGTGCCAGCAGTTCACAGGGGAACGAGCAGTACTTC
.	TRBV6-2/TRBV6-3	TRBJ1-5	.	CASSSEGGAGNQPQHF	TGTGCCAGCAGTTCTGAGGGGGGCGCGGGCAATCAGCCCCAGCATTTT
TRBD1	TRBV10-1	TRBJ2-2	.	CASSDLGQGVDGELFF	TGCGCCAGCAGTGATCTTGGACAGGGGGTGGACGGGGAGCTGTTTTTT
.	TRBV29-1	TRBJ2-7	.	CSVEGRTGKVPYEQYF	TGCAGCGTTGAAGGGAGAACAGGGAAAGTCCCCTACGAGCAGTACTTC
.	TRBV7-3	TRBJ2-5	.	CASSPGQYSQETQYF	TGTGCCAGCAGCCCAGGACAGTATTCTCAAGAGACCCAGTACTTC
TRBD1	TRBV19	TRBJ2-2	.	CASEFDRDRATGELFF	TGTGCCAGTGAATTCGACCGGGACAGGGCCACCGGGGAGCTGTTTTTT
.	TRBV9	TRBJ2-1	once	CASSGGASYNEQFF	TGTGCCAGCAGCGGAGGCGCTTCCTACAATGAGCAGTTCTTC
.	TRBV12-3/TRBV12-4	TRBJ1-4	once	CASSPENEKLFF	TGTGCCAGCAGTCCCGAAAATGAAAAACTGTTTTTT
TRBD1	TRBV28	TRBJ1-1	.	CASSRRMGQGWYTEAFF	TGTGCCAGCAGTAGGAGGATGGGACAGGGGTGGTACACTGAAGCTTTCTTT
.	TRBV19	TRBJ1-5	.	CASSILRERSNQPQHF	TGTGCCAGTAGTATTCTCAGGGAGCGGAGCAATCAGCCCCAGCATTTT
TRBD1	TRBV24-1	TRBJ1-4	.	CATSDSGGSDEKLFF	TGTGCCACCAGTGATTCAGGGGGTTCGGATGAAAAACTGTTTTTT
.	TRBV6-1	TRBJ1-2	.	CASSEALGSGYTF	TGTGCCAGCAGTGAAGCCTTGGGGAGTGGCTACACCTTC
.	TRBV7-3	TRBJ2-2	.	CASSRTGRSEKTGELFF	TGTGCCAGCAGCCGGACCGGGCGTAGCGAAAAGACCGGGGAGCTGTTTTTT
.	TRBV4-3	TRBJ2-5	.	CASSQDTGDETQYF	TGCGCCAGCAGCCAAGATACTGGGGACGAGACCCAGTACTTC
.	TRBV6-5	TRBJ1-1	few	CASSYLTDGTEAFF	TGTGCCAGCAGTTATTTAACTGATGGCACTGAAGCTTTCTTT
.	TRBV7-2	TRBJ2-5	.	CASRASGRETQYF	TGTGCCAGCAGAGCTAGTGGACGAGAGACCCAGTACTTC
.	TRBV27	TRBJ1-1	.	CASSPLDWEGYTEAFF	TGTGCCAGCAGTCCGCTTGACTGGGAAGGATACACTGAAGCTTTCTTT
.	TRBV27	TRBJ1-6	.	CASSLSVGPSPLHF	TGTGCCAGCAGTTTATCAGTAGGTCCCTCACCCCTCCACTTT
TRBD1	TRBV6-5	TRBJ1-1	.	CASSYGTANTEAFF	TGTGCCAGCAGTTACGGGACAGCGAACACTGAAGCTTTCTTT